This entry features one TCR beta chain sequence. Patients had resection in Japan or China between the mid-2010s and the late 2010s. This specimen belongs to a study of immune evolution from preneoplasia to lung adenocarcinoma. The protocol was immunoSEQ multiplex PCR, while the TCRdb copy is restricted to in-frame clones and leaves out a portion. The sample lists about 9,500 clones; 90% were seen once. V was cut by 4 bases and J by 7 bases, with 8 bases left in between. Germline CDR1 MGHRA, CDR2 YSYEKL. The CDR3 extends over 12 amino acids. The sample taken for sequencing was FFPE invasive lung adenocarcinoma tissue. V usage is TRBV4-1 and J usage is TRBJ1-3; no firm D call. The TCR comes from a person aged 70 to 85 with invasive lung adenocarcinoma. CDR3 residues: CASSPEGNTIYF. The CDR3 DNA reads TGCGCCAGCAGCCCCGAGGGTAACACCATATATTTT.